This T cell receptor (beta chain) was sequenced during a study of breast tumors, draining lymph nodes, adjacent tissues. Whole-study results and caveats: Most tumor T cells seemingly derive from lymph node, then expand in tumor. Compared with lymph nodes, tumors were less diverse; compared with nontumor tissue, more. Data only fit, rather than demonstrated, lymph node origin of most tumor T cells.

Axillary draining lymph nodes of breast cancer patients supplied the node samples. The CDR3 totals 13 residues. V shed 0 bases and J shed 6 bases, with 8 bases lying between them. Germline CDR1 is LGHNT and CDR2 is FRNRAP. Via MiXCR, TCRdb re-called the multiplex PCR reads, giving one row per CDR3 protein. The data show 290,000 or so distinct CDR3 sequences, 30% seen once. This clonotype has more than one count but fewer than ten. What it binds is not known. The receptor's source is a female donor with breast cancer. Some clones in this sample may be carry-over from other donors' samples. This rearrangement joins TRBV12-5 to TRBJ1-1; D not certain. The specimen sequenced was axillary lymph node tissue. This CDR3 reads CASGLVGIPEAFF. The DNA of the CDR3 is TGTGCTAGTGGTTTGGTCGGCATTCCTGAAGCTTTCTTT.